What follows are 5 T cell receptor beta chains derived from one specimen sequenced in a study of beta chain features in type 1 diabetes. Expressed TCRB transcripts were sequenced, since all the RNA that had been isolated was reverse transcribed. Using immunoSEQ multiplex PCR, the repertoire was profiled, and TCRdb retains in-frame clones only, with some absent. The sample consists of about 250,000 clones, 11% to 15% of them appearing once. The sample was naive CD4+ T cells from blood. Every receptor here comes from a woman in her thirties or forties in good health.

The gene calls are TRBV7-2 and TRBJ1-5, with 10 bases lining up with TRBD1. The CDR3 has 16 amino acids. V lost 8 bases to trimming and J lost 2 bases; unmatched junction nucleotides: 9. Germline CDR1 and CDR2: SGHTA and FQGNSA. Here the CDR3 DNA reads TGTGCCAGCCGGCGAATCGGACAGGGGGGCAATCAGCCCCAGCATTTT. It encodes CASRRIGQGGNQPQHF.

Worth noting for this clone: This sample includes further DNA sequences coding for the same CDR3. This chain joins TRBV9 and TRBJ2-3; 7 positions agree with TRBD2. Germline V gene sequence: CDR1 SGDLS, CDR2 YYNGEE. The J segment lost 1 base and the V segment lost 0 bases, leaving 2 bases of the junction unmatched. This CDR3 is built from 15 residues. CDR3 DNA: TGTGCCAGCAGCGTAGCGGGGGGTGGCACAGATACGCAGTATTTT. Translated: CASSVAGGGTDTQYF.

This clone was seen a handful of times. The V and J genes are TRBV5-4 and TRBJ2-2, with 7 nucleotides matching TRBD1. The CDR3 is made up of 15 amino acids. CDR1 and CDR2 (germline): SGHNT, YYREEE (reference sequence). After removal of 3 bases from V and 4 bases from J, the junction contained 6 bases not matched to a gene. In nucleotides, the CDR3 is TGTGCCAGCAGCTCTGGACAGGCCCTCACCGGGGAGCTGTTTTTT. Translation gives CASSSGQALTGELFF. Full variable domain (missing parts from reference TRBV5-4 and TRBJ2-2): ETGVTQSPTHLIKTRGQQVTLRCSSQSGHNTVSWYQQALGQGPQFIFQYYREEENGRGNFPPRFSGLQFPNYSSELNVNALELDDSALYLCASSSGQALTGELFFGEGSRLTVL.

This clone occurred a few times. DNA of the CDR3: TGCGCCAGCAGCCAAGTCACCGGGACTAAAAAGACCCAGTACTTC. It codes for CASSQVTGTKKTQYF. The J gene is TRBJ2-5, the V gene TRBV4-1; 7 nucleotides align to TRBD2. The CDR3 totals 15 residues. Per the germline V gene, CDR1 is MGHRA and CDR2 is YSYEKL. The V gene end was trimmed by 1 base and the J gene end by 6 bases; junction bases not matched to a gene: 8.

This clone was detected a few times. This chain uses TRBV9 with TRBJ1-1, with no clear D. CDR1 and CDR2 from the germline V gene are SGDLS and YYNGEE. CDR3 length: 13 residues. Trimming removed 4 bases from V and 1 base from J, with 8 bases in between. The CDR3 protein is CASSRAGNTEAFF. The CDR3 coding sequence is TGTGCCAGCAGCCGGGCGGGGAACACTGAAGCTTTCTTT.